The 5 T cell receptor beta chains presented below share a single source sample, sequenced in a study of T cell responses to AZD1222 COVID-19 vaccine. Repertoires were generated with immunoSEQ multiplex PCR, while TCRdb's copy carries only in-frame clones and drops some. In the table there are 130,000 or so clones, more than 90% of which are singletons. Sequences were derived from peripheral blood, sampled 28 days after the second AZD1222 dose. These receptors all stem from an adult who received the AZD1222 COVID-19 vaccine.

The J gene is TRBJ1-6, the V gene TRBV5-5; perhaps TRBD1 as D (5 bases). CDR1 SGHKS and CDR2 YYEKEE come from the germline V gene (reference sequence). V dropped 0 bases and J dropped 14 bases, with 15 bases sitting between them. The CDR3 has 14 amino acids. The DNA for the CDR3 is TGTGCCAGCAGCTTGGGGGACGGACCATGGTCCCTCCACTTT. This encodes CASSLGDGPWSLHF.

The chain employs TRBV29-1 and TRBJ2-3; TRBD2 matches 10 bases. Germline loops: CDR1 SQVTM, CDR2 ANQGSEA. Trimming at V came to 6 bases and at J to 3 bases, leaving 12 bases not matched to a gene. The CDR3 totals 16 residues. CDR3 sequence (DNA): TGCAGCGTGACCATTGGGACTAGCGCCTTGACAGATACGCAGTATTTT. This translates into CSVTIGTSALTDTQYF.

J is TRBJ2-5 and V is TRBV21-1; no check of the table's D call, TRBD2, against the DNA was made. TRBV21-1 is deemed a pseudogene. The CDR3 totals 16 residues. The CDR3 bases are TGTGCCAGCACCTTGCCGGAACTAGCCCGAATAGAGACCCAGTACTTC. Translation: CASTLPELARIETQYF.

V is TRBV7-2 and J is TRBJ1-2; the D gene is possibly TRBD1 (5 bases). Germline CDR1 and CDR2: SGHTA and FQGNSA. The CDR3 totals 14 residues. V was trimmed by 1 base and J by 7 bases, leaving 13 bases between them. CDR3 in amino acids: CASSLGPGQTGYTF. Written as DNA, the CDR3 is TGTGCCAGCAGCTTAGGTCCGGGGCAAACTGGCTACACCTTC.

This clone was counted a few times. The genes are TRBV7-9 and TRBJ1-1, with D hard to call. The germline gives CDR1 SEHNR, CDR2 FQNEAQ (reference sequence). This CDR3 region has 13 residues. Trimming cost V 6 bases and J 3 bases, with 11 bases left between them. CDR3 bases: TGTGCCAGCAGTTCTGGGGTGGACACTGAAGCTTTCTTT. This encodes CASSSGVDTEAFF.